These 18 T cell receptor beta chains were sequenced from one sample in a study of cytomegalovirus exposure and HLA in healthy donors. The PCR used 60 Vbeta and 13 Jbeta primers. Using immunoSEQ multiplex PCR, the repertoire was profiled, and TCRdb retains in-frame clones only, with some absent. The sample contains about 120,000 clones, approximately 80% of which appear only once. Source material: PBMCs. These receptors came from a man aged 35 to 55 in good health and CMV-seropositive.

The V and J genes are TRBV12-5 and TRBJ2-3, with a possible D match to TRBD1 (5 bases). Germline values: CDR1 LGHNT, CDR2 FRNRAP. Trimming pared 5 bases from V and 4 bases from J, leaving 19 bases between. CDR3 size: 16 residues. The CDR3 nucleotides are TGTGCTAGTGGTCCCGGTAAGGGGTCACGGGCAGATACGCAGTATTTT. Translating it yields CASGPGKGSRADTQYF.

The V call is TRBV11-2, the J call TRBJ2-2; D is unresolved. The V gene's germline CDR1 is SGHAT and CDR2 FQNNGV. V lost 3 bases to trimming and J lost 0 bases, with 8 bases between them. The CDR3 runs 15 residues. In DNA form, the CDR3 reads TGTGCCAGCAGCTTGACATCCTCGAACACCGGGGAGCTGTTTTTT. Translating gives CASSLTSSNTGELFF. Complete variable domain (other parts from reference TRBV11-2 and TRBJ2-2): EAGVAQSPRYKIIEKRQSVAFWCNPISGHATLYWYQQILGQGPKLLIQFQNNGVVDDSQLPKDRFSAERLKGVDSTLKIQPAKLEDSAVYLCASSLTSSNTGELFFGEGSRLTVL.

The J gene is TRBJ1-2, the V gene TRBV13; no clear D. CDR1 is PRHDT and CDR2 is FYEKMQ in the germline V gene (reference sequence). The CDR3 is 14 residues long. V lost 1 base to trimming and J lost 8 bases, with 14 bases between them. The CDR3 sequence: CASSLVQTSRGYTF. The CDR3 DNA is TGTGCCAGCAGCTTAGTACAGACATCAAGGGGCTACACCTTC. Supplemented by reference TRBV13 and TRBJ1-2, the full variable domain reads AAGVIQSPRHLIKEKRETATLKCYPIPRHDTVYWYQQGPGQDPQFLISFYEKMQSDKGSIPDRFSAQQFSDYHSELNMSSLELGDSALYFCASSLVQTSRGYTFGSGTRLTVV.

The chain uses TRBV7-3 and TRBJ2-7; a possible D gene is TRBD2 (5 bases). V dropped 2 bases and J dropped 0 bases, with 11 bases sitting between them. Germline V gene sequence: CDR1 SGHTA, CDR2 FQGTGA. The CDR3 is 15 residues long. CDR3 region: CASSLYAGSSYEQYF. The CDR3 DNA sequence: TGTGCCAGCAGCTTATATGCGGGTAGCTCCTACGAGCAGTACTTC.

This clone showed up just once. The chain links TRBV28 to TRBJ1-2; no definite D call. The CDR3 spans 12 residues. Trimming removed 4 bases at V and 6 bases at J, with 9 bases between. The germline V gene encodes CDR1 MDHEN and CDR2 SYDVKM. CDR3 coding DNA: TGTGCCAGCAGTTCTGAGTTTGATGGCTACACCTTC. Translated, it gives CASSSEFDGYTF.

The gene calls are TRBV5-6 and TRBJ2-6; TRBD1 might be the D (7 bases). Per germline, CDR1 SGHDT and CDR2 YYEEEE. V lost 4 bases, J lost 8 bases, and 10 bases lay in between. CDR3 length: 13 amino acids. The CDR3 here is CASSAGQTNVLTF. The CDR3 DNA reads TGTGCCAGCAGCGCGGGACAGACCAACGTCCTGACTTTC.

About this clone: Germline and junction disagree at one end, which may indicate a read error. The V call is TRBV9, the J call TRBJ2-6, with 7 bases matching TRBD1. CDR3 length: 16 residues. Germline V CDR1 and CDR2: SGDLS, YYNGEE. The CDR3 nucleotides read TGTGCCAGCAGCGTCGAGGGGGCAGCTGGGGCCAACGGCCTGACTTTC. Amino acids: CASSVEGAAGANGLTF.

J is TRBJ1-1 and V is TRBV27; maybe TRBD1 (5 bases). The V end was cut by 5 bases, the J end by 4 bases, with 14 bases between. Germline V CDR1 and CDR2: MNHEY, SMNVEV (reference sequence). This CDR3 is built from 14 residues. In DNA, the CDR3 is TGTGCCAGCAGTCCAGGGATTGTTTCCACTGAAGCTTTCTTT. Translation gives CASSPGIVSTEAFF.

Concerning this clone itself: A junction end diverges from the germline sequence, so it may reflect a read error. The rearrangement links TRBV7-7 to TRBJ2-5, with D unresolved. CDR3 size: 15 residues. Germline lookup yields CDR1 SSHAT and CDR2 FNYEAQ (reference sequence). The DNA for the CDR3 is TGTGCTAGCAGCTTAGTAGGTGTCGGGTCGGAGACCCAGTACTTC. Translated: CASSLVGVGSETQYF.

This chain joins TRBV6-5 and TRBJ2-3; possibly TRBD2 for D (5 bases). The CDR3 is made up of 14 amino acids. Germline V CDR1 and CDR2: MNHEY, SVGAGI. Trimming removed 3 bases at V and 4 bases at J, with 11 bases between. The DNA for the CDR3 is TGTGCCAGCAGTTATAGCGATCAAGCAGATACGCAGTATTTT. Protein product: CASSYSDQADTQYF.

The rearrangement links TRBV6-6 to TRBJ2-7; D remains unclear. CDR3 length: 13 residues. V was clipped by 4 bases and J by 1 base, with 8 bases between them. Germline V CDR1 and CDR2: MNHNY, SVGAGI (reference sequence). The DNA for the CDR3 is TGTGCCAGCAGTTTTGTTCAGTCCTACGAGCAGTACTTC. It specifies CASSFVQSYEQYF.

There are a few counts of this clone. This chain connects TRBV18 to TRBJ1-5, with D unclear. Germline CDR1 reads KGHSH; CDR2 reads LQKENI. V was shortened by 2 bases and J by 3 bases, with 5 bases between the two germline ends. The CDR3 loop spans 13 amino acids. CDR3: CASSPNTNQPQHF. The CDR3 DNA reads TGTGCCAGCTCACCAAACACCAATCAGCCCCAGCATTTT.

The J gene is TRBJ2-1, the V gene TRBV18, with 12 bases fitting TRBD2. V trimming: 3 bases; J trimming: 7 bases; junction bases outside the gene matches: 10. The CDR3 runs to 17 residues. CDR1 and CDR2 from the germline V gene are KGHSH and LQKENI. CDR3 nucleotides: TGTGCCAGCTCACCCAGACTAGCGGGGGCGGGTTTGAATGAGCAGTTCTTC. Translation: CASSPRLAGAGLNEQFF.

Written as DNA, the CDR3 is TGTGCCAGCAGCTTCGACAGAACTAGCACAGATACGCAGTATTTT. It is translated as CASSFDRTSTDTQYF. V is TRBV7-2 and J is TRBJ2-3, with TRBD1 as a possible D gene (5 bases). Trimming removed 3 bases from V and 0 bases from J, with 10 bases in between. The germline gives CDR1 SGHTA, CDR2 FQGNSA. The CDR3 runs to 15 residues.

The V call is TRBV5-1, the J call TRBJ1-1, with D unclear. This CDR3 region has 14 residues. The germline V gene has CDR1 SGHRS and CDR2 YFSETQ. V was trimmed by 5 bases and J by 0 bases, leaving 11 bases between them. CDR3 amino acids: CASSGRGMNTEAFF. CDR3 in DNA: TGCGCCAGCAGTGGGCGGGGTATGAACACTGAAGCTTTCTTT.

In its sample, this clone was seen once. The chain combines TRBV7-8 with TRBJ1-4; D remains unclear. Between the trimmed V and J ends, which lost 5 bases and 6 bases, there was a span of 10 bases. The germline V gene has CDR1 SGHVS and CDR2 FQNEAQ. CDR3 size: 13 residues. The CDR3: CASSRRVDEKLFF. CDR3 coding DNA: TGTGCCAGCAGCCGACGGGTGGATGAAAAACTGTTTTTT.

The gene calls are TRBV6-6 and TRBJ1-6; D not certain. CDR1 is MNHNY, CDR2 SVGAGI, per germline (reference sequence). Trimming took 8 bases from V and 8 from J, leaving 13 bases between them. This CDR3 region has 13 residues. The CDR3 reads CASGGYSDSPLHF. In nucleotides, the CDR3 is TGTGCCAGCGGCGGCTACTCAGATTCACCCCTCCACTTT.

The gene calls are TRBV11-2 and TRBJ2-2; 8 positions agree with TRBD2. The germline V gene encodes CDR1 SGHAT and CDR2 FQNNGV. The CDR3 sequence is 16 residues long. Losses at the gene ends were 5 bases for V and 7 bases for J; bases not matched to a gene: 12. CDR3 amino acids: CASSQLKRGFGGELFF. CDR3 sequence (DNA): TGTGCCAGCAGCCAACTCAAGCGGGGGTTCGGCGGGGAGCTGTTTTTT. Complete variable domain (other parts from reference TRBV11-2 and TRBJ2-2): EAGVAQSPRYKIIEKRQSVAFWCNPISGHATLYWYQQILGQGPKLLIQFQNNGVVDDSQLPKDRFSAERLKGVDSTLKIQPAKLEDSAVYLCASSQLKRGFGGELFFGEGSRLTVL.